This TCR beta chain derives from a study of T-cell memory formation after mild COVID-19. TCRdb used MiXCR to reprocess the 5' RACE reads, holding one entry per CDR3 protein. Here the sample spans more than 150,000 distinct CDR3 sequences, about 9.9% being singletons. The CDR3 consists of 18 residues. CDR1 is SGHTA, CDR2 FQGNSA, per germline. After removal of 4 bases from V and 0 bases from J, the junction contained 9 bases not matched to a gene. The receptor was isolated from a man in his late teens or twenties who had mild COVID-19 (a few samples of this study predate the infection). Cell type and time point are not known. Sequencing was done on a sample of PBMCs or a T cell subset sorted from them (not recorded which). This chain joins TRBV7-2 and TRBJ2-6; 7 bases fit TRBD2. The CDR3: CASSSASSGSSGANVLTF. DNA of the CDR3: TGTGCCAGCAGCTCCGCCTCTAGCGGCAGCTCTGGGGCCAACGTCCTGACTTTC.